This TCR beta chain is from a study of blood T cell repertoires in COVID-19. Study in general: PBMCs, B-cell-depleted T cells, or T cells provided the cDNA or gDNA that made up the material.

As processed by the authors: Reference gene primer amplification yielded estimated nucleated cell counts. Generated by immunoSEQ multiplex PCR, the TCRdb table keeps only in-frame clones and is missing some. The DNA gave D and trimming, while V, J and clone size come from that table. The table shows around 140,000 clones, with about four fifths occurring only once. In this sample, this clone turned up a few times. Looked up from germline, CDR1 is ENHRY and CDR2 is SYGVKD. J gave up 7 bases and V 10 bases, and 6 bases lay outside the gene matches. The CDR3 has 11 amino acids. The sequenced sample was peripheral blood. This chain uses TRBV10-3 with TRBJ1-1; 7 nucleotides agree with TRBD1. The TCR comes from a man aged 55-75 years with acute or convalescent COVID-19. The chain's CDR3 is CATIAGGEAFF. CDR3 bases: TGTGCCACGATCGCAGGGGGTGAAGCTTTCTTT.